Given below is one TCR beta chain in context. Antigen unknown. These data are taken from a study of CD8+ T cells in alopecia areata. Regarding the study as a whole: Scalp samples also yield sequences of resident alphabeta T cells from normal skin.

Samples from alopecia areata patients were lesional scalp punch biopsies and peripheral blood. RNA, once extracted, was reverse transcribed into cDNA for use as the sequencing template. Clones were sequenced by immunoSEQ multiplex PCR, and TCRdb holds only the in-frame ones, with some missing. This table holds more than 90,000 clones, 35% to 40% found once. The clonotype comes from a human donor with alopecia areata. The specimen sequenced was CD4+ T cells sorted from blood.

The CDR3 DNA reads as TGCAGCGTTGACTTCACAGGGTCTTATGGCTACACCTTC. Its protein product is CSVDFTGSYGYTF. The chain has TRBV29-1 and TRBJ1-2; a weak D match, TRBD1 (6 bases). Trimming shortened V by 3 bases and J by 5 bases, and 13 bases separated the two germline ends. The CDR3 spans 13 residues. Germline assignment: CDR1 SQVTM and CDR2 ANQGSEA.